This entry concerns a single T cell receptor beta chain. Its cognate antigen is unknown. A much larger clone sits a single nucleotide away, making a read error possible. The time point here: newly diagnosed GD, antithyroid drugs for less than 3 months. RNA from PBMCs was the source of the TCR library. By American Thyroid Association guidelines, Graves' disease was diagnosed in the cohort. One endocrinology department in Xi'an, China, was where patients came from. The source of the sample is a study of regulatory T cells in long-lasting Graves disease. The study's findings and limits: In persistent patients, shared public clonotypes (over 2,500) outnumbered those in new patients (roughly 870). TRBV28, TRBJ1-2 and TRBJ2-5 were favored in persistent disease.

Combining iRepertoire HTBI primers with Arm-PCR of CDR3 regions, the authors built TCR beta libraries. In TCRdb, the multiplex PCR reads were re-called with MiXCR into one record per CDR3 protein. Among over 300,000 distinct CDR3 sequences, roughly 16% were seen once, and the ten largest hold 20% to 25%. Germline CDR1 reads SGHKS; CDR2 reads YYEKEE (reference sequence). The CDR3 sequence is 12 residues long. J is TRBJ2-1 and V is TRBV5-5; D not certain. The source material was peripheral blood mononuclear cells (PBMCs), sampled at new diagnosis, from a patient treated with antithyroid drugs. The clonotype originates from a female donor with Graves disease. CDR3 in DNA: TGTGCCGGCAGCTTGATAAGGAATGAGCAGTTCTTC. Translating gives CAGSLIRNEQFF.